One sample yielded the 9 T cell receptor beta chains listed below, sequenced in a study of regulatory T cells in long-lasting Graves disease. Documented time point: newly diagnosed GD, antithyroid drugs for less than 3 months. PBMCs provided the RNA from which the TCR library was made. Through Arm-PCR of CDR3 regions and iRepertoire HTBI primers, TCR beta libraries were built. MiXCR, run by TCRdb on the multiplex PCR reads, gives a single entry per CDR3 protein. The data hold 350,000 to 450,000 distinct CDR3 sequences, with 15% observed a single time. The data were also submitted as part of a second study, on T cells in Graves' hyperthyroidism and ophthalmopathy.

The starting material was peripheral blood mononuclear cells (PBMCs), obtained at new diagnosis, from a patient treated with antithyroid drugs. The source is a woman between 40 and 50 years old with Graves disease.

This clonotype was counted ten times or more. CDR3 coding DNA: TGCAGTGCTAGAGGCCCGGCGGGCACAGATACGCAGTATTTT. It codes for CSARGPAGTDTQYF. V and J are TRBV20-1 and TRBJ2-3; D is ambiguous. Trimming pared 1 base from V and 1 base from J, leaving 9 bases between. The CDR3 is 14 residues long. CDR1 and CDR2 from the germline V gene are DFQATT and SNEGSKA (reference sequence).

The rearrangement joins TRBV6-2 or TRBV6-3 to TRBJ2-1, with TRBD2 identical over 8 bases. Germline V lookup: CDR1 MNHEY, CDR2 SVGEGT. This CDR3 is 16 amino acids long. Trimming cost V 0 bases and J 8 bases; bases outside gene matches: 9. CDR3 region: CASSYSAREVWDEQFF. The CDR3 nucleotides read TGTGCCAGCAGTTACTCGGCGCGGGAGGTGTGGGATGAGCAGTTCTTC.

V gene TRBV6-1 combines with J gene TRBJ2-1, with D maybe TRBD2 (6 bases). V was pared by 6 bases and J by 0 bases, with 30 bases between. This CDR3 has 21 residues. CDR1 and CDR2 (germline): MNHNS, SASEGT. CDR3 sequence: CASSRQEALLFTSRSYNEQFF. As DNA, the CDR3 is TGTGCCAGCAGCCGGCAGGAGGCCCTCCTTTTTACTAGCCGCTCCTACAATGAGCAGTTCTTC.

This clonotype was counted many times. The rearrangement uses TRBV6-2 or TRBV6-3 and TRBJ2-1; D unclear. This CDR3 spans 14 amino acids. The V end lost 5 bases, the J end lost 4 bases, and 12 bases lay between the germline ends. The germline CDR1 and CDR2 sequences are MNHEY and SVGEGT. CDR3 amino acids: CASSEQVGYNEQFF. The CDR3 DNA reads as TGTGCCAGCAGTGAGCAAGTTGGGTACAATGAGCAGTTCTTC.

This clonotype was picked up a small number of times. Being one base from a much bigger clone, this may be a read error. V usage is TRBV12-3 or TRBV12-4 and J usage is TRBJ2-1; the match to TRBD2 covers 10 bases. The assigned J gene may be wrong: the sequence end matches TRBJ2-5 better. The CDR3 is 15 residues long. The CDR3 DNA reads as TGTGCCAGCAGTCCGAACACTAGCGGGGAAGAGACCCAGTACTTC. It translates to CASSPNTSGEETQYF.

With regard to this clonotype: Being one base from a much bigger clone, this may be a read error. This chain uses TRBV19 with TRBJ2-5, with 7 nucleotides matching TRBD2. This CDR3 has 16 amino acids. The germline V gene encodes CDR1 LNHDA and CDR2 SQIVND (reference sequence). For the CDR3, the DNA is TGTGCCAGTAGTATTTCTAGCGGTCCTGGATGGGAGACCCGGTACTTC. It translates to CASSISSGPGWETRYF.

V gene TRBV11-1 combines with J gene TRBJ1-1; D unresolved. The CDR3 covers 16 residues. Per germline, CDR1 SGHAT and CDR2 FQDESV (reference sequence). Trimming took 3 bases from V and 0 from J, leaving 14 bases between them. CDR3 DNA: TGTGCCAGCAGCTTGCCCTTCGCCGCTTTGAACACTGAAGCTTTCTTT. Amino acids: CASSLPFAALNTEAFF. The whole variable domain, filled in from reference TRBV11-1 and TRBJ1-1, reads EAEVAQSPRYKITEKSQAVAFWCDPISGHATLYWYRQILGQGPELLVQFQDESVVDDSQLPKDRFSAERLKGVDSTLKIQPAELGDSAMYLCASSLPFAALNTEAFFGQGTRLTVV.

This clonotype was found a few times. The V call is TRBV4-3, the J call TRBJ2-7; no definite D call. Trimming stripped 0 bases from V and 1 base from J, with 10 bases between. The CDR3 contains 15 residues. Per the germline V gene, CDR1 is LGHNA and CDR2 is YSLEER. CDR3 protein: CASSQDRLGSYEQYF. The CDR3 bases are TGCGCCAGCAGCCAAGATCGGCTGGGGTCCTACGAGCAGTACTTC.

This clonotype has at least ten counts. This chain links TRBV27 with TRBJ1-3; D is undetermined. With 7 bases removed from V and 0 bases from J, the gap between germline ends came to 13 bases. This CDR3 contains 15 residues. From germline, CDR1 is MNHEY and CDR2 SMNVEV (reference sequence). In DNA, the CDR3 is TGTGCCAGCAAGCAGGACCCTAACTCTGGAAACACCATATATTTT. Translating it yields CASKQDPNSGNTIYF.